The 29 T cell receptor beta chains in this list originate from one sample, sequenced in a study of T cell responses to AZD1222 COVID-19 vaccine. Assay used: immunoSEQ multiplex PCR; TCRdb lists only in-frame clones, some missing. The sample holds more than 140,000 clones; about 90% are singletons and the top ten take approximately 5.3%. This specimen consisted of peripheral blood, obtained on day 0 of AZD1222 vaccination. These receptors were obtained from an adult in good health.

The chain joins TRBV11-2 to TRBJ2-3; no reliable D call. CDR1 and CDR2 (germline): SGHAT, FQNNGV. The V gene lost 5 bases and the J gene lost 0 bases, with 6 bases spanning the gap. The CDR3 totals 13 residues. CDR3 sequence: CASSHPSTDTQYF. The CDR3 coding sequence is TGTGCCAGCAGCCATCCTAGCACAGATACGCAGTATTTT. The full variable domain, completed using reference TRBV11-2 and TRBJ2-3, is EAGVAQSPRYKIIEKRQSVAFWCNPISGHATLYWYQQILGQGPKLLIQFQNNGVVDDSQLPKDRFSAERLKGVDSTLKIQPAKLEDSAVYLCASSHPSTDTQYFGPGTRLTVL.

The CDR3 loop is CASSSTPSIETQYF. The CDR3 DNA sequence: TGTGCCAGCAGTTCGACACCTAGCATAGAGACCCAGTACTTC. The chain joins TRBV6-5 to TRBJ2-5; a weak D match, TRBD2 (5 bases). This CDR3 contains 14 residues. CDR1 MNHEY and CDR2 SVGAGI come from the germline V gene. Trimming removed 4 bases at V and 4 bases at J, with 13 bases between.

This clone appeared a single time. The chain joins TRBV7-9 to TRBJ2-1, with D perhaps TRBD1 (5 bases). There are 15 residues in the CDR3. Trimming cost V 3 bases and J 5 bases, with 14 bases left between them. The germline CDR1 and CDR2 sequences are SEHNR and FQNEAQ (reference sequence). CDR3 nucleotides: TGTGCCAGCAGCTTTCGTTTAGGGGCAAACAATGAGCAGTTCTTC. Its translation: CASSFRLGANNEQFF.

This chain joins TRBV5-1 and TRBJ1-3; 11 nucleotides line up with TRBD1. This CDR3 contains 20 residues. V lost 2 bases, J lost 1 base, and 14 bases stayed unmatched. Germline CDR1 and CDR2: SGHRS and YFSETQ. The CDR3 sequence: CASSFYSNRDRGISGNTIYF. Written as DNA, the CDR3 is TGCGCCAGCAGCTTCTATTCAAACCGGGACAGGGGGATATCTGGAAACACCATATATTTT.

The V call is TRBV4-1, the J call TRBJ2-1; 14 nucleotides agree with TRBD2. Germline V gives CDR1 MGHRA, CDR2 YSYEKL. The CDR3 loop spans 16 amino acids. V lost 4 bases, J lost 7 bases, and 6 bases stayed unmatched. In DNA form, the CDR3 reads TGCGCCAGCAGCCCGGAGACTAGCGGGAGGGCGAATGAGCAGTTCTTC. It is translated as CASSPETSGRANEQFF.

The CDR3 loop is CATSDLGGQGYEQYF. CDR3 in DNA: TGTGCCACCAGTGATTTAGGTGGACAGGGCTACGAGCAGTACTTC. The chain recombines TRBV24-1 with TRBJ2-7; 8 bases match TRBD1. The CDR3 has 15 amino acids. J was trimmed by 3 bases and V by 1 base; bases with no gene match: 4. CDR1 and CDR2 (germline): KGHDR, SFDVKD.

Only a few counts were recorded for this clone. This chain uses TRBV12-1 with TRBJ1-6; the D segment call TRBD1 is taken from the table without a DNA check. TRBV12-1 is reported as a pseudogene. CDR3 length: 17 residues. The CDR3 region is CASSFWTGSNTNSPLHF. The CDR3 DNA reads TGTGCCAGCAGCTTTTGGACAGGGAGTAATACTAATTCACCCCTCCACTTT.

V is TRBV2 and J is TRBJ2-5; D perhaps matches TRBD2 (5 bases). The CDR3 length is 12 residues. V was shortened by 8 bases and J by 6 bases, with 13 bases between the two germline ends. CDR1 and CDR2 (germline): SNHLY, FYNNEI. CDR3 region: CASRSGGKTQYF. For the CDR3, the DNA is TGTGCCAGCCGCTCAGGAGGAAAGACCCAGTACTTC. Supplemented by reference TRBV2 and TRBJ2-5, the full variable domain reads EPEVTQTPSHQVTQMGQEVILRCVPISNHLYFYWYRQILGQKVEFLVSFYNNEISEKSEIFDDQFSVERPDGSNFTLKIRSTKLEDSAMYFCASRSGGKTQYFGPGTRLLVL.

This chain joins TRBV27 and TRBJ2-7, with a weak D call TRBD2 (6 bases). This CDR3 has 14 amino acids. Germline V CDR1 and CDR2: MNHEY, SMNVEV (reference sequence). V was shortened by 7 bases and J by 3 bases, with 16 bases between the two germline ends. CDR3 DNA sequence: TGTGCCAGCACCCCGCGGGACGGTAACTACGAGCAGTACTTC. Encoded protein: CASTPRDGNYEQYF.

This chain joins TRBV25-1 and TRBJ1-3; tentative D call: TRBD1 (6 bases). The CDR3 spans 14 residues. The germline V gene has CDR1 MGHDK and CDR2 SYGVNS. Trimming shortened V by 3 bases and J by 6 bases, and 12 bases separated the two germline ends. The CDR3 region is CASSDTGFENTIYF. CDR3 nucleotide sequence: TGTGCCAGCAGTGATACAGGGTTTGAAAACACCATATATTTT.

This clone was detected only once. The CDR3 region is CASKIWTGAYEQYF. CDR3 DNA: TGTGCCAGCAAAATCTGGACAGGGGCCTACGAGCAGTACTTC. The chain recombines TRBV27 with TRBJ2-7, with 9 bases fitting TRBD1. From germline, CDR1 is MNHEY and CDR2 SMNVEV (reference sequence). There are 14 residues in the CDR3. The V and J ends lost 7 bases and 2 bases, in that order; junction bases with no gene match: 6.

This clone was counted a single time. V is TRBV27 and J is TRBJ1-2; 8 nucleotides agree with TRBD1. The germline CDR1 and CDR2 sequences are MNHEY and SMNVEV (reference sequence). Trimming took 6 bases from V and 2 from J; bases not matched to a gene: 5. The CDR3 totals 14 residues. This CDR3 reads CASSLQGGNYGYTF. In DNA, the CDR3 is TGTGCCAGCAGCCTACAGGGGGGGAACTATGGCTACACCTTC.

The chain combines TRBV29-1 with TRBJ2-5, with TRBD2 matching over 9 bases. Germline V gene sequence: CDR1 SQVTM, CDR2 ANQGSEA. V shed 8 bases and J 2 bases; nucleotides not matched to a gene: 15. This CDR3 has 16 amino acids. The CDR3 nucleotides read TGCAGCTCGTCTTCTAGCGGGGAGGGGGTTCAAGAGACCCAGTACTTC. Protein: CSSSSSGEGVQETQYF.

The chain is built from TRBV5-1 and TRBJ1-1; unclear D gene. The germline gives CDR1 SGHRS, CDR2 YFSETQ. This CDR3 region has 13 residues. Trimming left V 4 bases short and J 1 base short, with 8 bases between. Written as DNA, the CDR3 is TGCGCCAGCAGCCTATCACCGAACACTGAAGCTTTCTTT. Residues: CASSLSPNTEAFF.

The gene calls are TRBV6-1 and TRBJ2-5; D perhaps matches TRBD2 (5 bases). This CDR3 has 16 amino acids. Germline lookup yields CDR1 MNHNS and CDR2 SASEGT. The germline V and J ends were trimmed by 1 base and 5 bases, with 17 bases remaining between them. The CDR3 loop is CASSEGLARFGETQYF. DNA of the CDR3: TGTGCCAGCAGTGAAGGTTTAGCGAGGTTTGGCGAGACCCAGTACTTC.

The V and J genes are TRBV30 and TRBJ1-2; TRBD1 matches 8 bases. CDR3 length equals 15 residues. J was trimmed by 7 bases and V by 3 bases; bases with no gene match: 13. Germline V gene lookup returns CDR1 GTSNPN and CDR2 SVGIG (reference sequence). The CDR3, as DNA: TGTGCCTGGAGGCCCCCTAACCAGGGGGCGCGTGGCTACACCTTC. The encoded protein is CAWRPPNQGARGYTF. Full variable domain (rest looked up from reference TRBV30 and TRBJ1-2): SQTIHQWPATLVQPVGSPLSLECTVEGTSNPNLYWYRQAAGRGLQLLFYSVGIGQISSEVPQNLSASRPQDRQFILSSKKLLLSDSGFYLCAWRPPNQGARGYTFGSGTRLTVV.

The chain recombines TRBV20-1 with TRBJ1-2; no definite D call. The CDR3 contains 11 residues. Germline V gene data show CDR1 as DFQATT and CDR2 as SNEGSKA (reference sequence). Trimming pared 8 bases from V and 1 base from J, leaving 8 bases between. The CDR3 reads CSSFDNYGYTF. The CDR3 nucleotides are TGCAGTTCCTTCGATAACTATGGCTACACCTTC.

This clone was observed a handful of times. The V call is TRBV6-6, the J call TRBJ2-6; D possibly corresponds to TRBD1 (6 bases). This CDR3 is 17 amino acids long. The V and J ends lost 5 bases and 4 bases respectively, with 18 bases between them. Germline CDR1 is MNHNY and CDR2 is SVGAGI (reference sequence). This chain's CDR3 is CASSPQGRFEGANVLTF. The CDR3 nucleotides read TGTGCCAGCAGTCCACAGGGACGCTTTGAAGGGGCCAACGTCCTGACTTTC.

V gene TRBV4-2 combines with J gene TRBJ1-2; D is possibly TRBD1 (5 bases). The germline CDR1 and CDR2 sequences are LGHNA and YNFKEQ. The germline V and J ends were trimmed by 1 base and 7 bases, with 10 bases remaining between them. This CDR3 is built from 13 residues. CDR3: CASSQVQGTGYTF. CDR3 bases: TGTGCCAGCAGCCAAGTGCAAGGGACTGGCTACACCTTC.

The chain links TRBV7-2 to TRBJ2-7; TRBD2 matches 14 bases. V lost 7 bases, J lost 4 bases, and 9 bases stayed unmatched. This CDR3 contains 16 residues. Germline CDR1 and CDR2: SGHTA and FQGNSA. CDR3 sequence: CASKGTSGSGRYEQYF. In DNA, the CDR3 is TGTGCCAGCAAAGGGACTAGCGGGAGCGGGAGGTACGAGCAGTACTTC.

This clone occurred once. The rearrangement joins TRBV19 to TRBJ1-4, with 11 bases fitting TRBD1. V lost 9 bases, J lost 7 bases, and 10 bases stayed unmatched. The CDR3 totals 15 residues. Germline-derived CDR1 and CDR2 are LNHDA and SQIVND (reference sequence). In DNA form, the CDR3 reads TGTGCCAGCCGGGACAGGGGGACGGTGGGTGAAAAACTGTTTTTT. Protein product: CASRDRGTVGEKLFF.

The chain employs TRBV9 and TRBJ2-7, with 14 bases matching TRBD2. CDR3 length: 17 amino acids. Germline V lookup: CDR1 SGDLS, CDR2 YYNGEE. With 0 bases clipped from V and 11 bases from J, the junction kept 13 bases outside the gene matches. The CDR3 DNA is TGTGCCAGCAGCGTAGAGGGGGCCGGGACTAGCGGGAGTAGGAAGTACTTC. Amino acid sequence: CASSVEGAGTSGSRKYF.

The chain has TRBV5-5 and TRBJ2-7; D ambiguous. The CDR3 is made up of 14 amino acids. CDR1 is SGHKS and CDR2 is YYEKEE in the germline V gene (reference sequence). The ends were cut back, 4 bases at V and 3 bases at J, with 14 bases in the middle. The chain's CDR3 is CASSRYPGDYEQYF. The CDR3 DNA sequence: TGTGCCAGCAGCCGATACCCTGGGGACTACGAGCAGTACTTC.

The rearrangement joins TRBV18 to TRBJ1-1; 8 bases are a match to TRBD1. The CDR3 length is 14 residues. Germline V gives CDR1 KGHSH, CDR2 LQKENI. Trimming removed 3 bases from V and 1 base from J; junction bases left unmatched: 1. CDR3 amino acids: CASSPTGENTEAFF. CDR3 DNA: TGTGCCAGCTCACCGACAGGGGAGAACACTGAAGCTTTCTTT.

Turning to this clone: Other DNA sequences of this sample code for an identical CDR3. J is TRBJ2-7 and V is TRBV12-3 or TRBV12-4; D is ambiguous. Trimming took off 1 base at V and 7 bases at J, with 5 bases between the two ends. This CDR3 has 11 residues. The CDR3 sequence is CASSLGLEQYF. The CDR3 region has the DNA TGTGCCAGCAGTTTAGGGCTAGAGCAGTACTTC.

This chain uses TRBV28 with TRBJ2-5; TRBD2 might be the D (5 bases). V was pared by 2 bases and J by 3 bases, with 13 bases between. The CDR3 is 15 residues long. Germline assignment: CDR1 MDHEN and CDR2 SYDVKM. The CDR3 nucleotides read TGTGCCAGCAGTTTACCTAGCCTAGGTGAAGAGACCCAGTACTTC. Protein: CASSLPSLGEETQYF.

This sequence joins TRBV7-8 and TRBJ2-1; D unclear. V shed 5 bases and J shed 4 bases, with 15 bases lying between them. The CDR3 has 15 residues. Germline CDR1 and CDR2: SGHVS and FQNEAQ. This CDR3 is CASSPAVTRYNEQFF. CDR3 DNA: TGTGCCAGCAGCCCGGCAGTTACCCGTTACAATGAGCAGTTCTTC.

The chain joins TRBV6-5 to TRBJ2-3; a weak D match, TRBD2 (6 bases). V was shortened by 6 bases and J by 4 bases, with 14 bases between the two germline ends. The CDR3 length is 14 residues. CDR1 MNHEY and CDR2 SVGAGI come from the germline V gene. The CDR3 DNA is TGTGCCAGCAGACGGGACTTGGGCCCAGATACGCAGTATTTT. It yields the protein CASRRDLGPDTQYF.

The V call is TRBV30, the J call TRBJ2-5; 8 bases map to TRBD1. Germline V gene sequence: CDR1 GTSNPN, CDR2 SVGIG (reference sequence). The J segment lost 5 bases and the V segment lost 2 bases, leaving 10 bases of the junction unmatched. This CDR3 has 15 residues. The CDR3 spells CAWSPWTGYGETQYF. CDR3 nucleotide sequence: TGTGCCTGGAGTCCTTGGACAGGGTACGGGGAGACCCAGTACTTC.